These T cell receptor beta chains were read from a single sample in a study of T cells in localized non-small cell lung cancer. Libraries were prepared by immunoSEQ multiplex PCR; TCRdb keeps only in-frame clonotypes and omits some of them. The sample lists 25,000 to 30,000 clones, 92% occurring once. The material sequenced was peripheral blood mononuclear cells, taken before any cancer treatment. These receptor sequences come from a woman aged 35 to 70 with stage III lung adenocarcinoma. The CDR3 runs from the conserved cysteine through the conserved F or W. The order of the fields is D gene, V gene, J gene, clone size, CDR3 length, CDR3 DNA, CDR3 protein. The D gene is left open where the match is weak. The size entry is marked missing in some rows and otherwise reads once, few, many or a size class.

TRBD1,TRBV10-2,TRBJ1-2,NA,14,TGCGCCAGCAATCAGGGGGCATCTAACTATGGCTACACCTTC,CASNQGASNYGYTF
NA,TRBV18,TRBJ1-4,NA,12,TGTGCCAGCTCAAACGAGGTCGAGAAACTGTTTTTT,CASSNEVEKLFF
NA,TRBV7-6,TRBJ2-5,NA,9,TGTGCCAGCAGCCCGACCCAGTACTTC,CASSPTQYF
NA,TRBV7-9,TRBJ1-6,NA,15,TGTGCCAGCAGCGATCCCCAGGCGATTAATTCACCCCTCCACTTT,CASSDPQAINSPLHF
TRBD1,TRBV5-1,TRBJ2-5,NA,14,TGCGCCAGCGCAACGGCCTCCAGGGGGGAGACCCAGTACTTC,CASATASRGETQYF
TRBD2,TRBV5-1,TRBJ2-2,NA,16,TGCGCCAGCAGCCCGTTTCCTAGCGGGAGGACCGGGGAGCTGTTTTTT,CASSPFPSGRTGELFF
TRBD1,TRBV11-2,TRBJ1-3,once,14,TGTGCCAGCAGCCAAGGGACAGGTGGAAACACCATATATTTT,CASSQGTGGNTIYF
NA,TRBV6-5,TRBJ2-1,NA,13,TGTGCCAGCAGGCCCCCGAACAGGTATGAGCAGTTCTTC,CASRPPNRYEQFF
NA,TRBV7-2,TRBJ1-5,NA,13,TGTGCCAGCAGCCAACGGGGAAATCAGCCCCAGCATTTT,CASSQRGNQPQHF
NA,TRBV28,TRBJ2-5,NA,18,TGTGCCAGCAGCTTATGGGGCGGTAGGCAGGGCCCAGGAGAGACCCAGTACTTC,CASSLWGGRQGPGETQYF
NA,TRBV11-2,TRBJ1-3,NA,13,TGTGCCAGCAGCTTGGCACAGGGCTACACCATATATTTT,CASSLAQGYTIYF
TRBD1,TRBV6-1,TRBJ2-7,NA,13,TGTGCCAGCAAGGGGACAGATACCTACGAGCAGTACTTC,CASKGTDTYEQYF
TRBD2,TRBV27,TRBJ2-2,NA,17,TGTGCCAGCAGGGGCCAGTGGCTAGCGGGACGGACCGGGGAGCTGTTTTTT,CASRGQWLAGRTGELFF
NA,TRBV19,TRBJ1-5,NA,14,TGTGCCAGTAGTATAGTCCCTCATAATCAGCCCCAGCATTTT,CASSIVPHNQPQHF
NA,TRBV7-9,TRBJ2-7,NA,13,TGTGCCAGCAGCCCCGACTTGCCCTACGAGCAGTACTTC,CASSPDLPYEQYF
TRBD1,TRBV2,TRBJ1-2,NA,16,TGTGCCAGCAGTGAATCCAGGACAGGAGCTTTCTATGGCTACACCTTC,CASSESRTGAFYGYTF
NA,TRBV2,TRBJ2-7,NA,16,TGTGCCAGCAGCCCCGGGGTCGGGGGTCCCATCTACGAGCAGTACTTC,CASSPGVGGPIYEQYF
NA,TRBV5-4,TRBJ1-3,NA,14,TGTGCCAGCAGCTTGGGACACACTGGAAACACCATATATTTT,CASSLGHTGNTIYF
TRBD1,TRBV30,TRBJ1-2,NA,14,TGTGCCTGGATGGGGACAGTTCTCAACTATGGCTACACCTTC,CAWMGTVLNYGYTF
TRBD2,TRBV7-9,TRBJ2-1,NA,16,TGTGCCAGCAGCCCTCCGGGGGGGAGGGGGTACAATGAGCAGTTCTTC,CASSPPGGRGYNEQFF
TRBD2,TRBV18,TRBJ2-7,NA,16,TGTGCCAGCTCACCACCTCTAGCGGGAGGGCGGGGAGAGCAGTACTTC,CASSPPLAGGRGEQYF
NA,TRBV28,TRBJ1-2,NA,13,TGTGCCAGCAGTTTAGAGGGAAGATATGGCTACACCTTC,CASSLEGRYGYTF
NA,TRBV9,TRBJ2-2,NA,15,TGTGCCAGCAGCGTAAGGTCAGGGAACACCGGGGAGCTGTTTTTT,CASSVRSGNTGELFF
TRBD2,TRBV9,TRBJ2-5,NA,16,TGTGCCAGCAGCCCGCGGGGACTAGCGGGAGAAGAGACCCAGTACTTC,CASSPRGLAGEETQYF
TRBD2,TRBV5-1,TRBJ2-7,NA,15,TGCGCCAGCAGCTTGGTACGGGGGGACTCCTACGAGCAGTACTTC,CASSLVRGDSYEQYF
TRBD2,TRBV5-1,TRBJ2-1,NA,16,TGCGCCAGCAGCTGGGGACTAGCGGGCTCCTACAATGAGCAGTTCTTC,CASSWGLAGSYNEQFF
TRBD1,TRBV7-9,TRBJ2-2,once,15,TGTGCCAGCAGCCCGGGACAGGGGAACACCGGGGAGCTGTTTTTT,CASSPGQGNTGELFF
NA,TRBV19,TRBJ2-5,NA,13,TGTGCCAGTAGTATATCCAGGGTCGAGACCCAGTACTTC,CASSISRVETQYF
NA,TRBV4-2,TRBJ2-5,NA,14,TGTGCCAGCAGCCAAGACAGGTTTCAAGAGACCCAGTACTTC,CASSQDRFQETQYF
NA,TRBV7-8,TRBJ1-5,NA,15,TGTGCCAGCAGCTCATTGACAGGAGTTAATCAGCCCCAGCATTTT,CASSSLTGVNQPQHF
NA,TRBV7-9,TRBJ1-3,NA,15,TGTGCCAGCAGCCAAGACGGGCCCTCTGGAAACACCATATATTTT,CASSQDGPSGNTIYF